The 5 T cell receptor beta chains listed next were all sequenced from one sample in a study of technical replicates of blood from several donors. Method: immunoSEQ multiplex PCR; TCRdb's copy keeps in-frame clones and lacks some. The table lists about 79,000 clones, around 92% of them singletons. The specimen sequenced was T cells isolated from PBMCs. These receptor sequences come from a human donor in good health. Some clones in this sample may be carry-over from other donors' samples.

V and J are TRBV7-9 and TRBJ1-1; a possible D gene is TRBD1 (6 bases). The V gene's germline CDR1 is SEHNR and CDR2 FQNEAQ (reference sequence). Trimming pared 5 bases from V and 5 bases from J, leaving 15 bases between. CDR3 length equals 14 residues. As DNA, the CDR3 is TGTGCCAGCAGCCGGGACACCTGGGGAACTGAAGCTTTCTTT. Its translation is CASSRDTWGTEAFF. The full variable domain, with the rest looked up from reference TRBV7-9 and TRBJ1-1, is DTGVSQNPRHKITKRGQNVTFRCDPISEHNRLYWYRQTLGQGPEFLTYFQNEAQLEKSRLLSDRFSAERPKGSFSTLEIQRTEQGDSAMYLCASSRDTWGTEAFFGQGTRLTVV.

This chain uses TRBV7-2 with TRBJ2-3; maybe TRBD2 (6 bases). V was cut by 3 bases and J by 4 bases, with 11 bases left in between. The CDR3 totals 14 residues. The V gene's germline CDR1 is SGHTA and CDR2 FQGNSA. The CDR3 DNA reads as TGTGCCAGCAGCTTTGGGGGAGGATCAGATACGCAGTATTTT. Translation: CASSFGGGSDTQYF.

The rearrangement uses TRBV27 and TRBJ2-3; 9 nucleotides line up with TRBD2. From germline, CDR1 is MNHEY and CDR2 SMNVEV (reference sequence). Trimming removed 10 bases from V and 2 bases from J; junction bases left unmatched: 13. The CDR3 is made up of 16 amino acids. As DNA, the CDR3 is TGTGCCACCACCTATAGCGGGAGACGCTCCACAGATACGCAGTATTTT. Its protein product is CATTYSGRRSTDTQYF.

The chain has TRBV11-2 and TRBJ2-1, with D perhaps matching TRBD1 (6 bases). The CDR3 is 12 amino acids. CDR1 and CDR2 (germline): SGHAT, FQNNGV. The V and J ends lost 3 bases and 8 bases respectively, with 8 bases between them. The CDR3 DNA follows: TGTGCCAGCAGCTTCTCAGGGGATGAGCAGTTCTTC. Amino acids: CASSFSGDEQFF.

The chain employs TRBV6-1 and TRBJ2-7; D perhaps matches TRBD1 (5 bases). The V gene's germline CDR1 is MNHNS and CDR2 SASEGT. The CDR3 loop spans 15 amino acids. Trimming left V 5 bases short and J 4 bases short, with 18 bases between. The CDR3 here is CASSISGMSTYEQYF. The CDR3 DNA sequence: TGTGCCAGCAGTATCTCAGGGATGAGTACGTACGAGCAGTACTTC.